This T cell receptor (beta chain) was sequenced for a study of CD8 T cells in ankylosing spondylitis. This clonotype came up many times. The antigen is undetermined. The authors made TCR beta libraries by quantitative 5'-RACE with molecular barcodes. TCRdb redid the calling of the 5' RACE reads with MiXCR, one entry per CDR3 protein. This table has 310,000 or so distinct CDR3 sequences, about 19% appearing once. Study-wide results and caveats: The authors reported significant enrichment of disease-linked clones in matched ankylosing spondylitis synovial fluid. Relatively scarce in peripheral blood, disease-linked clones were CD8+.

This TCR was recovered from a male donor with ankylosing spondylitis or in good health (not recorded which). Sequences were obtained from blood, either unsorted or a sorted T cell fraction (not recorded which).

The CDR3 DNA reads TGTGCCAGCAGTTCTGATCTAGCGGGGGGGCCAGCAGCTACGCAGTATTTT. Translated: CASSSDLAGGPAATQYF. The chain has TRBV6-5 and TRBJ2-3; 12 bases fit TRBD2. The CDR3 loop spans 17 amino acids. V shed 4 bases, J shed 8 bases, and the junction held 13 bases outside the gene matches. Per the germline V gene, CDR1 is MNHEY and CDR2 is SVGAGI.